This T cell receptor beta chain comes out of a study of CD8 T cells in ankylosing spondylitis. TCRdb called the 5' RACE reads again in MiXCR, with one record for every CDR3 protein. The sample lists some 100,000 distinct CDR3 sequences, just under 9% occurring once. From germline, CDR1 is SGHAT and CDR2 FQNNGV. There are 16 residues in the CDR3. The V gene lost 4 bases and the J gene lost 3 bases, with 16 bases spanning the gap. Overall study findings and caveats: Apparently characteristic of ankylosing spondylitis blood was a TCR beta motif (roughly 8 highly homologous variants).

This clonotype has more than one count but fewer than ten. Its antigen is as yet unknown. This sequence originates from a male donor with ankylosing spondylitis. The sample taken for sequencing was blood, either unsorted or a sorted T cell fraction (not recorded which). V gene TRBV11-2 combines with J gene TRBJ2-1; the D gene is possibly TRBD2 (6 bases). DNA of the CDR3: TGTGCCAGCAGCTCAGAGGTGGGACTCCGCTACAATGAGCAGTTCTTC. Protein product: CASSSEVGLRYNEQFF.